This T cell receptor (beta chain) was recorded in a study of blood T cell repertoires in COVID-19. Looking at the study overall: Spain, Italy and the United States supplied samples that represented acute and convalescent COVID-19. The analysed material was cDNA or gDNA that came from T cells, B-cell-depleted T cells, or PBMCs.

Germline-derived CDR1 and CDR2 are SGDLS and YYNGEE. The ends lost 0 bases at V and 5 bases at J; junction bases unmatched: 11. The CDR3 is made up of 17 amino acids. In the original processing: Amplification of reference gene primers was used by the study to estimate nucleated cell counts. Clones were read by immunoSEQ multiplex PCR, and TCRdb kept only the in-frame ones, dropping some. Clonal size and the V and J genes are those of that table, whereas D and trimming came from the DNA. Of 30,000 to 45,000 clones in the sample, approximately 86% are singletons; the top ten hold 19%. This sequence originates from a man aged 65 to 85 with acute or convalescent COVID-19. The sample comprised peripheral blood. The J gene is TRBJ2-5, the V gene TRBV9, with 9 positions matching TRBD2. In DNA, the CDR3 is TGTGCCAGCAGCGTAGGTAGCGCTAGCGGGACGCGGGAGACCCAGTACTTC. Its translation: CASSVGSASGTRETQYF.